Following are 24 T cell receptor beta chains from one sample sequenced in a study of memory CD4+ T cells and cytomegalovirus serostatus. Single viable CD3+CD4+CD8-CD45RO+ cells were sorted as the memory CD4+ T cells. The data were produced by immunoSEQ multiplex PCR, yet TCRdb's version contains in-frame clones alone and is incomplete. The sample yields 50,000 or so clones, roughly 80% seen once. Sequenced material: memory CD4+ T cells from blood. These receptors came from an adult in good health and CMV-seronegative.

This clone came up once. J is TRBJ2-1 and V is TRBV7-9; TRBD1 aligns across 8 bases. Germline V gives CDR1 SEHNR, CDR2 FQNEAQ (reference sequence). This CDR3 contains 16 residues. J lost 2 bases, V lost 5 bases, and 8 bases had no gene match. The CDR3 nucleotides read TGTGCCAGCAGCCCCCGACAGGGGCACACCTACAATGAGCAGTTCTTC. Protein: CASSPRQGHTYNEQFF.

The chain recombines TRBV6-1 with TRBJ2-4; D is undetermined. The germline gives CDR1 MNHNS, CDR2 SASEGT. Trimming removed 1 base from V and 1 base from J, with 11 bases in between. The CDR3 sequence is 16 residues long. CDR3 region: CASSEVSASAKNIQYF. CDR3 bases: TGTGCCAGCAGTGAAGTGTCTGCCAGTGCCAAAAACATTCAGTACTTC.

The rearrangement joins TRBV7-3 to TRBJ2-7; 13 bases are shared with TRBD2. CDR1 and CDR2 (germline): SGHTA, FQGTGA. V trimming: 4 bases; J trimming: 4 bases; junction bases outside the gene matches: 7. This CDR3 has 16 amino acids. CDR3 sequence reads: CASSSARGLAGYEQYF. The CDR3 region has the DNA TGTGCCAGCAGCTCCGCGCGGGGACTAGCGGGATACGAGCAGTACTTC.

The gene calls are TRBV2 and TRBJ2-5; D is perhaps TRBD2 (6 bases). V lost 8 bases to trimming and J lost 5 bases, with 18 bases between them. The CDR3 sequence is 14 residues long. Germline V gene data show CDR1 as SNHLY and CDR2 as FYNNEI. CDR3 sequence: CASLRDSRRETQYF. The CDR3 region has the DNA TGTGCCAGCTTACGGGACTCCCGACGGGAGACCCAGTACTTC.

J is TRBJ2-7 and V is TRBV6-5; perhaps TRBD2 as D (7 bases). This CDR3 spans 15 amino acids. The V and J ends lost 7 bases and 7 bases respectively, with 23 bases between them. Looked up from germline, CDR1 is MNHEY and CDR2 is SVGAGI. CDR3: CASTLVGGGAREQYF. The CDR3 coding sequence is TGTGCCAGCACCCTCGTCGGAGGGGGGGCGAGAGAGCAGTACTTC.

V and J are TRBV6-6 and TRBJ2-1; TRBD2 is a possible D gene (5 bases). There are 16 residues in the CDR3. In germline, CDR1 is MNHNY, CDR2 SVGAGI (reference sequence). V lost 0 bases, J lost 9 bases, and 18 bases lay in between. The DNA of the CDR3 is TGTGCCAGCAGTTACTCGAGTCGGGGTATCTTTGGTGAGCAGTTCTTC. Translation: CASSYSSRGIFGEQFF.

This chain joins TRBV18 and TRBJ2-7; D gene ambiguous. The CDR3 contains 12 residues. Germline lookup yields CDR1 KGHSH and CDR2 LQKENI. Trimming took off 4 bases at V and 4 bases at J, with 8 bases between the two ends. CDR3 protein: CASSLQKYEQYF. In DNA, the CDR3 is TGTGCCAGCTCACTACAGAAGTACGAGCAGTACTTC.

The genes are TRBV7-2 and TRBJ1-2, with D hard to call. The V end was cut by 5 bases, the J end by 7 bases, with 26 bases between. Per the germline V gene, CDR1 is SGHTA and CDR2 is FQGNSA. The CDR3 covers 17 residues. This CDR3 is CASSPTHLGVGSFGYTF. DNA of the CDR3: TGTGCCAGCAGCCCCACCCACCTTGGGGTAGGATCCTTTGGCTACACCTTC.

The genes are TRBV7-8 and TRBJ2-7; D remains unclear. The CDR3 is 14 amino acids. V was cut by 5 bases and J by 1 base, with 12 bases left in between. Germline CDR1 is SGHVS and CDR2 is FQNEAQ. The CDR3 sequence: CASSPTTLSYEQYF. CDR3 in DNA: TGTGCCAGCAGCCCCACAACCCTGTCCTACGAGCAGTACTTC.

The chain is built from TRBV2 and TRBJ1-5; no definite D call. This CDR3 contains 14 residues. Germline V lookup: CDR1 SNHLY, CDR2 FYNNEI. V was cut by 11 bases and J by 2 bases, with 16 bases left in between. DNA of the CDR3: TGTGCCTCAAGTGGAATAGGCGGCAATCAGCCCCAGCATTTT. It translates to CASSGIGGNQPQHF.

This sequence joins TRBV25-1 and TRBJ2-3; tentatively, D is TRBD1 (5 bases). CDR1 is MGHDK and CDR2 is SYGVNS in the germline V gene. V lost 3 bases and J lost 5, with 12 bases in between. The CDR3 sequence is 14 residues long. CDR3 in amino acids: CASSDPTGVDTQYF. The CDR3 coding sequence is TGTGCCAGCAGTGACCCAACAGGAGTAGATACGCAGTATTTT.

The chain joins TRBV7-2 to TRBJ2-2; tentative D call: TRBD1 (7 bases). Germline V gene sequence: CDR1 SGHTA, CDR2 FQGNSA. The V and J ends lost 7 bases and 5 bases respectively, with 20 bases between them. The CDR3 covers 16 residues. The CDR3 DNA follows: TGTGCCAGCACCAGGGGGGTGGCAGGGGGGACCGGGGAGCTGTTTTTT. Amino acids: CASTRGVAGGTGELFF.

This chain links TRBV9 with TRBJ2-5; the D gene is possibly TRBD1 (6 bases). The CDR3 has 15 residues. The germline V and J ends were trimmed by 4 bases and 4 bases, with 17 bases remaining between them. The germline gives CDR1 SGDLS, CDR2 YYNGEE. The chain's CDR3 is CASSLTPGQGETQYF. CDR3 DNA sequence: TGTGCCAGCAGCCTAACCCCGGGACAAGGAGAGACCCAGTACTTC.

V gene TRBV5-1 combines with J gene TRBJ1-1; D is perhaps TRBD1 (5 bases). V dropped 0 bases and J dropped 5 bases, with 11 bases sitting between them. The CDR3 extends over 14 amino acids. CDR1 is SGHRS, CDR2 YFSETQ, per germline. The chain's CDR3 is CASSLAEGRTEAFF. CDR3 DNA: TGCGCCAGCAGCTTGGCCGAGGGACGAACTGAAGCTTTCTTT.

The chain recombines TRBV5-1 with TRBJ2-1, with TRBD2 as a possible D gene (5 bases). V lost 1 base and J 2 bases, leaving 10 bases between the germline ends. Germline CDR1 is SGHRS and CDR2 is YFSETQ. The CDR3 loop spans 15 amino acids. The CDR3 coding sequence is TGCGCCAGCAGCTTGATCGGGGAAACCTACAATGAGCAGTTCTTC. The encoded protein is CASSLIGETYNEQFF.

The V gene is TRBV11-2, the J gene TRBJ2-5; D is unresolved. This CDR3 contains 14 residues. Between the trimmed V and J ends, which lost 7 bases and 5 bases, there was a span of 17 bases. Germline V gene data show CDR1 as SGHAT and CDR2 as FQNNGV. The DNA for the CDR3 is TGTGCCAGCACCGTTGGCCCTACCCCGGAGACCCAGTACTTC. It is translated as CASTVGPTPETQYF. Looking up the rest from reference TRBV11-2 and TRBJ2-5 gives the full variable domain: EAGVAQSPRYKIIEKRQSVAFWCNPISGHATLYWYQQILGQGPKLLIQFQNNGVVDDSQLPKDRFSAERLKGVDSTLKIQPAKLEDSAVYLCASTVGPTPETQYFGPGTRLLVL.

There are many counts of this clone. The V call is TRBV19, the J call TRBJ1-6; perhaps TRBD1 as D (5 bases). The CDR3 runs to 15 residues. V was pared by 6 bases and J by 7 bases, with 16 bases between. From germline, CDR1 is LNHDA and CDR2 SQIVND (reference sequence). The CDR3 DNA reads TGTGCCAGTAGAGGTTTGCAGGGAGGGAATTCACCCCTCCACTTT. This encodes CASRGLQGGNSPLHF.

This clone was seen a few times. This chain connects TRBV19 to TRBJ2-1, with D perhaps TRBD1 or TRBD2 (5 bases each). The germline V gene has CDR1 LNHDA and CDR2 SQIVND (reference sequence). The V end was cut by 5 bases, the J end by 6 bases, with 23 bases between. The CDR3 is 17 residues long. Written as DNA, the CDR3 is TGTGCCAGTAGTCCGGGGTTCCGGAGAGAGGGGAGCAATGAGCAGTTCTTC. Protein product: CASSPGFRREGSNEQFF.

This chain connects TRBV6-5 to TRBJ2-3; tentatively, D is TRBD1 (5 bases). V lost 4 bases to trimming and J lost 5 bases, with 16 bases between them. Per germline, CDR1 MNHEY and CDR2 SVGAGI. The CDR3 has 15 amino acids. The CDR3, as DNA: TGTGCCAGCAGTTCCCCAAAGGGGTCGGGAGATACGCAGTATTTT. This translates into CASSSPKGSGDTQYF.

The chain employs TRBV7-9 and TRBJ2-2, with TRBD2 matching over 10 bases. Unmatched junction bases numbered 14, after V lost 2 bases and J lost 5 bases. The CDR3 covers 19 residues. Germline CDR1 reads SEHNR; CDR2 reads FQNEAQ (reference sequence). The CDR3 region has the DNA TGTGCCAGCAGCTTAATCCCCTCCCAGCGGGAGGGGTTTACCGGGGAGCTGTTTTTT. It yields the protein CASSLIPSQREGFTGELFF.

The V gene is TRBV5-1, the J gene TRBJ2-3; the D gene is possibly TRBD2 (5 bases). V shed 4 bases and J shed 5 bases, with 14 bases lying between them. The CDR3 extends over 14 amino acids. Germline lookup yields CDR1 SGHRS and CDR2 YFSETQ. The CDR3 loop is CASSILAEGDTQYF. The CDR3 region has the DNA TGCGCCAGCAGCATCCTAGCAGAGGGAGATACGCAGTATTTT.

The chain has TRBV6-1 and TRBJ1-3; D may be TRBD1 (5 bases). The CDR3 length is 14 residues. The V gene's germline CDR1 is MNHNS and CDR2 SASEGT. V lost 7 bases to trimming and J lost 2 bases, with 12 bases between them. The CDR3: CASIGTLAGNTIYF. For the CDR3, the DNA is TGTGCCAGCATCGGGACGCTGGCTGGAAACACCATATATTTT.

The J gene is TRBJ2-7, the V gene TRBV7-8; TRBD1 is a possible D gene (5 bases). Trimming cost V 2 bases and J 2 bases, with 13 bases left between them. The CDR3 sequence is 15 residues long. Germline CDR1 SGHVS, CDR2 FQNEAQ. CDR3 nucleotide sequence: TGTGCCAGCAGCTTATCCCAGGGTCCTACCTACGAGCAGTACTTC. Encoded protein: CASSLSQGPTYEQYF.

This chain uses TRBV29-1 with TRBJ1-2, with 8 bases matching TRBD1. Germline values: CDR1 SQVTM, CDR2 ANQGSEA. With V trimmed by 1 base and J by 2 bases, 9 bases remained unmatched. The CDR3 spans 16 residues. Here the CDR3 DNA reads TGCAGCGTTGAAGGCAGGGGGCTGGGGAAGAACTATGGCTACACCTTC. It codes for CSVEGRGLGKNYGYTF.